This T cell receptor (beta chain) was sequenced in a study of T cells in localized non-small cell lung cancer (dated by TCRdb to 2018 to 2020). Looking at the study overall: T cell repertoires of 200 to 250 early-stage NSCLC patients were analyzed, with tumors being compared against uninvolved tumor-adjacent lungs. NSCLC patients had a mean age of roughly 66 years, and around 130 were male and about a hundred female. All 240 or so NSCLC patients in the cohort were treatment-naive and had localized lung tumors that were resected. What the study reported, not specific to this receptor: Because multi-region sequencing of the tumors was not done, intratumor heterogeneity could not be ruled out. Of the top 100 tumor clones, a median of about 53 were detected in paired uninvolved adjacent lung; some 28 were also among that lung's top 100. Longer overall survival was associated with higher blood T cell density, whereas shorter survival was associated with higher adjacent-lung clonality. Because the study design was exploratory, TCR variables were selected using unadjusted p-values without false-discovery rate correction. The highest T cell clonality was observed in uninvolved tumor-adjacent lung, where clonality exceeded that of tumor, suggesting that antigenic responses were more focused in uninvolved tumor-adjacent lung.

About this clone itself: No cognate antigen has been identified for it. Within one base of it there is no much larger clone, and no base qualities were kept.

The germline V gene sets CDR1 to LGHNA and CDR2 to YSLEER. Trimming removed 1 base from V and 5 bases from J; the gene matches leave 4 bases unexplained. The cysteine opens and the phenylalanine closes a CDR3 of 14 amino acids. Only the CDR3 region is kept as DNA, spanning 42 bases read in frame from base 1. At diagnosis, peripheral blood, uninvolved tumor-adjacent lung and tumor were collected and were preserved as a mix of fresh-frozen and FFPE material. For TCR repertoire profiling, the blood samples were analyzed as peripheral blood mononuclear cells. The immunoSEQ Assay was used to sequence TCR beta CDR3 regions from DNA. Turning to the authors' computational methods: To compute T cell density, TCR beta template counts were normalized to usable DNA, which was estimated by amplifying housekeeping genes. Using the preseqR package, richness was estimated by extrapolating to 120,000 templates for tissue samples and 400,000 templates for PBMC samples. Clonality was taken to be one minus Pielou's evenness. Tissue-enriched TCRs were identified by differential abundance testing using productive amino-acid clonotypes, minimum total count 5 and alpha 0.1. The Jaccard Index and the Morisita Overlap Index were used to quantify repertoire overlap between compartments. TCR beta CDR3s were clustered by GLIPH together with public tetramer-defined viral CDR3s, and at least three viral sequences plus V-gene enrichment were required for viral motifs. The immuneACCESS repertoire file appears here via TCRdb, limited to in-frame rearrangements. These files lack a portion of the clones; in checked studies, under half of the deficit traces to unresolved V genes, and the cause of the others is not known. V, J and clone size are taken as reported in that table, and D and trimming were inferred from the DNA itself. This sample comprises 25,000 or so clones, approximately 87% of them detected only once. Around 6% of the sample is taken by the ten largest.

The clonotype originates from a man aged 40 to 75 with stage II lung adenocarcinoma. The sequenced sample was PBMCs, obtained before any cancer treatment. Recombination connected TRBV4-3 to TRBJ2-7; TRBD1 lines up with 8 middle nucleotides. CDR3 protein: CASSQGWTGNEQYF. The DNA is as follows: TGCGCCAGCAGCCAAGGATGGACAGGGAACGAGCAGTACTTC.